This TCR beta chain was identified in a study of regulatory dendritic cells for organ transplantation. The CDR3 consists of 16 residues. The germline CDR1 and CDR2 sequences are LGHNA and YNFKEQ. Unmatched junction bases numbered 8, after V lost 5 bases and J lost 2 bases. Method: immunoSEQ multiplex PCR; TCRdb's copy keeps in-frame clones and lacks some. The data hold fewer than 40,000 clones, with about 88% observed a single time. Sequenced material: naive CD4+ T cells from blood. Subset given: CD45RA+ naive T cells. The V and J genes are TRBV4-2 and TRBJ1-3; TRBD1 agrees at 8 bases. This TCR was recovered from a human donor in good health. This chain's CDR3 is CASSSFDRGAGNTIYF. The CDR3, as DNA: TGTGCCAGCAGCTCATTCGACAGGGGCGCTGGAAACACCATATATTTT.